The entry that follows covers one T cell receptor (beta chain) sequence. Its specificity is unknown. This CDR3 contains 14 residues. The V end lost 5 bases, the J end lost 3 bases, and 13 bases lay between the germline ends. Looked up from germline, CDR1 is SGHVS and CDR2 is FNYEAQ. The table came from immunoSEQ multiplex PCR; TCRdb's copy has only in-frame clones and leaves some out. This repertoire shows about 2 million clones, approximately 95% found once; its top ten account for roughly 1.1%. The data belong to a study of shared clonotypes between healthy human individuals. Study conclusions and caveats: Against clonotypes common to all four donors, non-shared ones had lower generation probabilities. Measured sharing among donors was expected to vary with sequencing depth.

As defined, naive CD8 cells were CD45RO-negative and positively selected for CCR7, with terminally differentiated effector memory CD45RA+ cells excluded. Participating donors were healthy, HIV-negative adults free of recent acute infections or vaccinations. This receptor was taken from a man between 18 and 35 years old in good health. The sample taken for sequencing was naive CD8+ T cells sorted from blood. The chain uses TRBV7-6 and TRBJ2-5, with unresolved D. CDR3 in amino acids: CASSPNPEEETQYF. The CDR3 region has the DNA TGTGCCAGCAGCCCCAACCCTGAGGAAGAGACCCAGTACTTC.